This section outlines one T cell receptor beta chain sequence together with its context. This clonotype was counted a few times. No antigen is known for it. One base away there is no much larger clone; base qualities are not given. Ficoll-Paque density gradient centrifugation was used to isolate PBMCs. For sequencing, an Illumina NovaSeq 6000 was employed. TCRalpha and TCRbeta cDNA libraries were constructed by 5'RACE with constant-segment primers, with sample barcodes and unique molecular identifiers being introduced. RNA was extracted from every sample with Trizol reagent. Amplification of the libraries took two PCR steps, and the second step added a second sample barcode plus Illumina TruSeq adapters. Sequencing of the libraries was done on an Illumina NovaSeq, producing 2 x 150 bp paired-end reads. The authors' analysis ran thus. The reads were demultiplexed and collapsed into UMI-guided consensus sequences using migec v1.2.7. Using mixcr v2.1.11, UMI consensuses were aligned to TRA and TRB V and J templates and then assembled into clonotypes. Expanded or contracted clonotypes were those called significant by both edgeR and NoisET, with noise models trained on biological replicates. For edgeR calls, the cutoffs were a false discovery rate-adjusted p below 0.01 and a log2 fold-change threshold of 1. As an exploratory analysis of dynamics, max-normalized trajectories of the 1000 most abundant clonotypes were examined with PCA combined with hierarchical clustering. Each responding clone was given a CD4 or CD8 phenotype based on the CD4+ and CD8+ repertoires, which had been sequenced separately. Using fastp at Q25 and MiXCR, TCRdb reprocessed the public reads and kept productive beta chains. Every CDR3 protein is listed once, alongside the most common genes and DNA of its rows. The V and J calls shown here were made by TCRdb, not taken from the authors' results. The sample records 250,000 to 300,000 distinct CDR3 sequences, about a sixth of which are singletons. The ten largest clonotypes hold around 23% of the sample.

Germline trimming: 1 base from V, 9 bases from J; junction bases outside gene matches: 10. Based on the germline V gene (reference sequence), the CDR1 and CDR2 sequences are SGHNT and YYREEE. Reading from cysteine to phenylalanine, the CDR3 counts 15 amino acids. The CDR3 DNA has 45 bases and is translated from base 1. This record belongs to a study of T-cell memory formation after mild COVID-19 (dated by TCRdb to the early 2020s). Regarding the study in general: TCR sequence clusters from the two donors were found to be largely donor specific. In a couple of donors, T-cell clones that expanded and contracted after mild COVID-19 were followed by sequencing TCRalpha and TCRbeta repertoires longitudinally. Two young, previously healthy adult volunteers, one female and one male, were included in the cohort.

General conclusions and limits of the study: The second-wave clones that peaked on day 37 were not confirmed to be SARS-CoV-2 specific. From day 15 to 85, contracting clones showed balanced CD4/CD8 phenotypes, whereas a second wave of clones that expanded from day 15 to 37 leaned towards CD4+. Contracting CD4+ clones turned up mainly in the CM and EM memory subsets, whereas EMRA was where CD8+ clones were enriched. The study covered only two mild cases, and larger cohorts including severe cases with pre-infection samples were considered necessary. The detection of some responding clones in pre-infection memory suggests that pre-existing cross-reactive memory T cells joined the SARS-CoV-2 response.

This receptor chain uses TRBV5-4 and TRBJ2-5; the junction holds 9 bases that match TRBD2. This clonotype was obtained from a man between 18 and 29 years old who had mild COVID-19 (a few samples of this study predate the infection). The sample titles of this study are shuffled in the database, so cell type and time point are left out; the donor was told from shared clones. Sequencing input: PBMCs or a T cell subset sorted from them (not recorded which). CDR3 sequence: CASSLQFASGEPQYF. The nucleotides read TGTGCCAGCAGCTTGCAATTTGCTAGCGGGGAGCCCCAGTACTTC. With all but the CDR3 taken from the reference TRBV5-4 and TRBJ2-5 genes, the full variable domain is: ETGVTQSPTHLIKTRGQQVTLRCSSQSGHNTVSWYQQALGQGPQFIFQYYREEENGRGNFPPRFSGLQFPNYSSELNVNALELDDSALYLCASSLQFASGEPQYFGPGTRLLVL.